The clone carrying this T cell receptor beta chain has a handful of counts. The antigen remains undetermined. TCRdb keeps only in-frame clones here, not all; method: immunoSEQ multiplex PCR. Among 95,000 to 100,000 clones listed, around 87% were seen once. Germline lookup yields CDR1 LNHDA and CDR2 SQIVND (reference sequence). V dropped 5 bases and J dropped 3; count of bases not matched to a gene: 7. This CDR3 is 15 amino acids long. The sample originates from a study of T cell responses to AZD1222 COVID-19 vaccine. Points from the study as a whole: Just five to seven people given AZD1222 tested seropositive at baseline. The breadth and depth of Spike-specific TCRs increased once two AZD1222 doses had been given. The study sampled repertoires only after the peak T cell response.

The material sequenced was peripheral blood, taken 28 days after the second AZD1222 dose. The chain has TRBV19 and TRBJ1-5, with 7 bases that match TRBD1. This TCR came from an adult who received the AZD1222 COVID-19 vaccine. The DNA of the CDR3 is TGTGCCAGTAGTCCGTGGGACAGACCCAATCAGCCCCAGCATTTT. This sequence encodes CASSPWDRPNQPQHF.